This T cell receptor (beta chain) is drawn from a study of blood T cells in healthy people across ages. This clonotype was seen a few times. Its antigen is undetermined. Findings and limits, study-wide: A strong correlation between TCR beta diversity and naive T cell percentage was seen.

Primed by a sample-barcoded 5' primer and a J-beta primer mix, a second PCR proceeded for 7 to 11 cycles. Via MiXCR, TCRdb re-called the 5' RACE reads, giving one row per CDR3 protein. The repertoire consists of roughly 1.5 million distinct CDR3 sequences, with approximately 43% occurring once and the leading ten covering about 4%. Material for sequencing was blood. The sequence was collected from a woman younger than 35 in good health.

The CDR3 bases are TGCAGCGTCGAACGGACTAGCGGGAGCTCCTACGAGCAGTACTTC. The encoded protein is CSVERTSGSSYEQYF. The J gene is TRBJ2-7, the V gene TRBV29-1; 13 bases are shared with TRBD2. This CDR3 is built from 15 residues. The germline V gene has CDR1 SQVTM and CDR2 ANQGSEA. V shed 6 bases, J shed 0 bases, and the junction held 5 bases outside the gene matches.